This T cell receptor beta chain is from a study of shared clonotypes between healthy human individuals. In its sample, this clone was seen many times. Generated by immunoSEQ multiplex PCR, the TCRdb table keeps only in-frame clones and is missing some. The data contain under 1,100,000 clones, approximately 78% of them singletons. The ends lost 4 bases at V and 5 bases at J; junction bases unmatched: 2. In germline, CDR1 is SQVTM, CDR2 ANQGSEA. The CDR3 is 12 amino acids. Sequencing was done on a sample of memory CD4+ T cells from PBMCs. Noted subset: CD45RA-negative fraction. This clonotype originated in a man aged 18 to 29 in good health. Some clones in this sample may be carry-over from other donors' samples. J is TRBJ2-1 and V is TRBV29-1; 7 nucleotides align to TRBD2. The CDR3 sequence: CSVVRGDNEQFF. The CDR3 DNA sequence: TGCAGCGTTGTTCGGGGGGACAATGAGCAGTTCTTC.